This TCR beta chain came from a study of T cells in Graves' hyperthyroidism and ophthalmopathy. Study-level results: Ophthalmopathy could be told apart from stable hyperthyroidism with a 13 V-J model. The model made its ophthalmopathy prediction, and onset followed a median approximately 6.5 months later.

Lactation, pregnancy, other autoimmune disease or uncontrolled infection excluded patients. Fresh peripheral blood, 10 ml, was the source of the PBMCs. This clonotype was picked up a small number of times. As yet, its antigen is unknown. From germline, CDR1 is SGHTA and CDR2 FQGNSA. This CDR3 is built from 13 residues. The V gene lost 2 bases and the J gene lost 8 bases, with 12 bases spanning the gap. The source material, RNA transcripts, was used to amplify TCR beta CDR3 regions. HTBI primers were employed in a first-round RT-PCR of the TCR CDR3. MiXCR was run by TCRdb on the multiplex PCR reads, yielding one entry per CDR3 protein. This sample yields 700,000 to 950,000 distinct CDR3 sequences, of which 30% to 40% are seen a single time; more than 25% belongs to the top ten.

The sample comprised blood. The rearrangement joins TRBV7-2 to TRBJ1-1; the D gene is possibly TRBD1 (5 bases). The clonotype comes from a woman aged 40 to 49 with Graves' hyperthyroidism. In nucleotides, the CDR3 is TGTGCCAGCAGCTTATCAGTCCCAGGGGAAGCTTTCTTT. Translating gives CASSLSVPGEAFF.